The 14 T cell receptor beta chains below all came from one sample that was sequenced in a study of cytomegalovirus exposure and HLA in healthy donors. PCR amplification relied on 60 Vbeta primers (plus 13 Jbeta primers). Some clones are missing from TCRdb's copy, which holds only in-frame ones; the method was immunoSEQ multiplex PCR. The sample shows 200,000 to 250,000 clones, around 80% of them seen only once. Sequencing was done on a sample of PBMCs. These receptors were taken from a woman in her sixties or seventies in good health and CMV-seropositive.

V usage is TRBV7-2 and J usage is TRBJ1-3; TRBD1 agrees at 7 bases. Germline loops: CDR1 SGHTA, CDR2 FQGNSA. The V gene end was trimmed by 4 bases and the J gene end by 4 bases; junction bases not matched to a gene: 7. CDR3 length: 15 amino acids. The CDR3 sequence: CASSSTGTAGNTIYF. The CDR3 nucleotides are TGTGCCAGCAGCTCAACCGGGACAGCCGGAAACACCATATATTTT. The full variable domain, in which reference TRBV7-2 and TRBJ1-3 provide the parts outside the CDR3, is GAGVSQSPSNKVTEKGKDVELRCDPISGHTALYWYRQSLGQGLEFLIYFQGNSAPDKSGLPSDRFSAERTGGSVSTLTIQRTQQEDSAVYLCASSSTGTAGNTIYFGEGSWLTVV.

The chain joins TRBV7-8 to TRBJ1-3, with D maybe TRBD1 (6 bases). This CDR3 spans 15 amino acids. V lost 2 bases and J lost 4, with 12 bases in between. Germline V lookup: CDR1 SGHVS, CDR2 FQNEAQ. CDR3 protein: CASSLQGSRGNTIYF. DNA of the CDR3: TGTGCCAGCAGCTTACAGGGGTCGCGGGGAAACACCATATATTTT.

The chain links TRBV30 to TRBJ2-5; 7 positions agree with TRBD2. The length of the CDR3 is 12 residues. V lost 2 bases, J lost 9 bases, and 6 bases stayed unmatched. In germline, CDR1 is GTSNPN, CDR2 SVGIG (reference sequence). CDR3 coding DNA: TGTGCCTGGAGTCGGGGGGTGGGGGCCCAGTACTTC. This gives the protein CAWSRGVGAQYF.

This clone was counted once. The chain couples TRBV30 to TRBJ2-7; 9 bases agree with TRBD2. V dropped 2 bases and J dropped 4; count of bases not matched to a gene: 6. The CDR3 is 14 amino acids. Per the germline V gene, CDR1 is GTSNPN and CDR2 is SVGIG (reference sequence). CDR3 bases: TGTGCCTGGAGTAGTAGCGGGGGTCCGTACGAGCAGTACTTC. It encodes CAWSSSGGPYEQYF. The whole variable domain, remainder taken from reference TRBV30 and TRBJ2-7, is SQTIHQWPATLVQPVGSPLSLECTVEGTSNPNLYWYRQAAGRGLQLLFYSVGIGQISSEVPQNLSASRPQDRQFILSSKKLLLSDSGFYLCAWSSSGGPYEQYFGPGTRLTVT.

The chain has TRBV30 and TRBJ2-7, with 7 bases matching TRBD1. CDR1 and CDR2 (germline): GTSNPN, SVGIG (reference sequence). This CDR3 spans 13 amino acids. The J segment lost 6 bases and the V segment lost 5 bases, leaving 10 bases of the junction unmatched. The CDR3 region is CAWAPGTALEQYF. CDR3 coding DNA: TGTGCCTGGGCCCCCGGGACAGCTCTCGAGCAGTACTTC.

This clone was seen a handful of times. V is TRBV6-5 and J is TRBJ1-1, with D unresolved. V was clipped by 5 bases and J by 2 bases, with 12 bases between them. Germline values: CDR1 MNHEY, CDR2 SVGAGI. The CDR3 has 14 amino acids. CDR3 region: CASSEWRPNTEAFF. The CDR3 DNA is TGTGCCAGCAGTGAATGGAGACCTAACACTGAAGCTTTCTTT.

This clone was found a few times. CDR3 sequence (DNA): TGTGCCAGCAGGCAGGAGGGGGCCTATGGCTACACCTTC. This gives the protein CASRQEGAYGYTF. The chain joins TRBV2 to TRBJ1-2; 7 positions agree with TRBD1. The junction had 5 bases not matched to a gene; V was cut back by 6 bases and J by 4 bases. CDR1 is SNHLY, CDR2 FYNNEI, per germline. CDR3 length equals 13 residues.

This chain uses TRBV2 with TRBJ1-5; tentatively, D is TRBD1 (6 bases). CDR1 and CDR2 from the germline V gene are SNHLY and FYNNEI. The CDR3 length is 13 residues. The V end lost 3 bases, the J end lost 5 bases, and 8 bases lay between the germline ends. The CDR3 DNA reads as TGTGCCAGCAGTGAGGACAGTTATCAGCCCCAGCATTTT. It codes for CASSEDSYQPQHF.

This chain connects TRBV19 to TRBJ1-1; weak D call: TRBD1 (6 bases). CDR1 is LNHDA and CDR2 is SQIVND in the germline V gene (reference sequence). Trimming shortened V by 2 bases and J by 5 bases, and 12 bases separated the two germline ends. The CDR3 runs 14 residues. This CDR3 reads CASSITGSGTEAFF. Written as DNA, the CDR3 is TGTGCCAGTAGTATAACAGGGTCGGGTACTGAAGCTTTCTTT. Together with reference TRBV19 and TRBJ1-1, the CDR3 gives the full variable domain: DGGITQSPKYLFRKEGQNVTLSCEQNLNHDAMYWYRQDPGQGLRLIYYSQIVNDFQKGDIAEGYSVSREKKESFPLTVTSAQKNPTAFYLCASSITGSGTEAFFGQGTRLTVV.

V gene TRBV29-1 combines with J gene TRBJ2-1; 13 bases are a match to TRBD2. The CDR3 contains 14 residues. Per germline, CDR1 SQVTM and CDR2 ANQGSEA. Trimming cost V 7 bases and J 8 bases; bases outside gene matches: 8. The CDR3 is CSGRLAGGLDEQFF. CDR3 nucleotides: TGCAGCGGTAGACTAGCGGGAGGATTAGATGAGCAGTTCTTC.

The chain carries TRBV5-1 and TRBJ2-2; 7 bases match TRBD1. Germline assignment: CDR1 SGHRS and CDR2 YFSETQ. The CDR3 is made up of 14 amino acids. The V segment lost 6 bases and the J segment 4 bases; nucleotides outside the gene matches: 6. The CDR3 region is CASKTGTSTGELFF. The CDR3 region has the DNA TGCGCCAGCAAGACAGGGACGAGCACCGGGGAGCTGTTTTTT.

The chain joins TRBV5-8 to TRBJ1-5, with TRBD1 matching over 9 bases. Unmatched junction bases numbered 8, after V lost 5 bases and J lost 2 bases. Per germline, CDR1 SGHTS and CDR2 YDEGEE. CDR3 length: 16 amino acids. As DNA, the CDR3 is TGTGCCAGCAGACGAGAACAGGGGGCGGGCAATCAGCCCCAGCATTTT. Amino acids: CASRREQGAGNQPQHF.

The chain has TRBV2 and TRBJ1-1; unclear D gene. Germline V gene data show CDR1 as SNHLY and CDR2 as FYNNEI. CDR3 length: 13 amino acids. Between the trimmed V and J ends, which lost 4 bases and 1 base, there was a span of 7 bases. CDR3 bases: TGTGCCAGCAGTGCCGAGGGGAACACTGAAGCTTTCTTT. Its protein is CASSAEGNTEAFF.

This clone has a handful of counts. The rearrangement links TRBV2 to TRBJ2-6; TRBD1 agrees at 9 bases. CDR1 and CDR2 (germline): SNHLY, FYNNEI. Germline trimming cut 6 bases from V and 4 bases from J; bases unmatched to any gene: 10. The CDR3 loop spans 17 amino acids. CDR3 bases: TGTGCCAGCAGCGGGGGACAGGGTTTTTTCGGGGCCAACGTCCTGACTTTC. Translating gives CASSGGQGFFGANVLTF.